One T cell receptor beta chain is described in this entry. Antigen unknown. The time point is: newly diagnosed GD, antithyroid drugs for less than 3 months. The TCR library was made from RNA that had been extracted from PBMCs in TRIzol. This sample is part of a study of regulatory T cells in long-lasting Graves disease. Arm-PCR of CDR3 regions with iRepertoire HTBI primers generated TCR beta libraries. TCRdb independently ran MiXCR on the multiplex PCR reads; one entry per CDR3 protein. The sample shows around 400,000 distinct CDR3 sequences, roughly a sixth of them seen only once. Study-level findings and limits: Researchers examined only peripheral blood and not thyroid tissue. Favored gene segments in persistent disease were TRBV28, TRBJ1-2 and TRBJ2-5.

Trimming removed 8 bases at V and 5 bases at J, with 16 bases between. Germline V gene data show CDR1 as SQVTM and CDR2 as ANQGSEA. CDR3 length: 12 amino acids. The material sequenced was peripheral blood mononuclear cells (PBMCs), taken at new diagnosis, from a patient treated with antithyroid drugs. This sequence joins TRBV29-1 and TRBJ2-7; D is perhaps TRBD1 or TRBD2 (6 bases each). The source of this sequence is a female donor with Graves disease. This CDR3 reads CSSYTGRNEQYF. As DNA, the CDR3 is TGCAGCTCATATACAGGGAGGAACGAGCAGTACTTC.